Listed below are T cell receptor beta chains from one sample, sequenced in a study of PD-1 blockade in classical Hodgkin lymphoma. The assay was immunoSEQ multiplex PCR, and TCRdb's table has in-frame clones only and misses some. The sample comprises about 14,000 clones, about 78% of which are singletons, and about 25% rests with the top ten. The sequenced sample was peripheral blood mononuclear cells (PBMCs), obtained before the second cycle of nivolumab. These receptors all come from a human donor with classical Hodgkin lymphoma. Each CDR3 is given with its conserved first and last residue. Each record gives: D gene, J gene, clone size, V gene, CDR3 protein, CDR3 DNA. The D gene is left open where the match is weak. Clone size appears in some rows only: once, few, many, or a class for an expanded clone.

-	TRBJ2-5	-	TRBV5-1	CASSLGLWGETQYF	TGCGCCAGCAGCTTGGGACTGTGGGGGGAGACCCAGTACTTC
TRBD1	TRBJ1-2	-	TRBV5-6	CASSLAYRGLYGYTF	TGTGCCAGCAGCTTGGCGTACAGGGGCCTCTATGGCTACACCTTC
-	TRBJ2-5	-	TRBV2	CASNLQGLLETQYF	TGTGCCAGCAACCTACAGGGCTTGCTAGAGACCCAGTACTTC
-	TRBJ1-2	-	TRBV11-2	CASSLSKGLLYGYTF	TGTGCCAGCAGCTTATCGAAGGGGCTCCTATATGGCTACACCTTC
-	TRBJ2-5	-	TRBV5-1	CASSLGGLETQYF	TGCGCCAGCAGCTTGGGGGGGCTAGAGACCCAGTACTTC
-	TRBJ2-7	-	TRBV18	CASSPQSQGPYEQYF	TGTGCCAGCTCACCACAGTCACAGGGCCCCTACGAGCAGTACTTC
-	TRBJ2-7	-	TRBV11-2	CASSSQALEQYF	TGTGCCAGCAGCTCTCAAGCTCTAGAGCAGTACTTC
TRBD2	TRBJ2-1	-	TRBV7-9	CASSPDGGGHEQFF	TGTGCCAGCAGCCCGGACGGGGGGGGCCATGAGCAGTTCTTC
TRBD2	TRBJ2-7	-	TRBV7-9	CASSLGPGLASYEQYF	TGTGCCAGCAGCTTAGGGCCGGGACTAGCAAGCTACGAGCAGTACTTC
TRBD1	TRBJ1-5	few	TRBV9	CASSAGQGLGNQPQHF	TGTGCCAGCAGCGCCGGACAGGGTTTGGGCAATCAGCCCCAGCATTTT
-	TRBJ2-2	-	TRBV5-8	CASSRDRNTGELFF	TGTGCCAGCAGCCGGGACCGGAACACCGGGGAGCTGTTTTTT
-	TRBJ2-5	-	TRBV27	CASSYQETQYF	TGTGCCAGCAGTTACCAAGAGACCCAGTACTTC
-	TRBJ2-1	-	TRBV7-2	CASSLQGGSYNEQFF	TGTGCCAGCAGCTTACAGGGGGGCTCCTACAATGAGCAGTTCTTC
-	TRBJ2-2	-	TRBV5-4	CASSFQGYGWELFF	TGTGCCAGCAGCTTTCAGGGGTATGGCTGGGAGCTGTTTTTT
TRBD1	TRBJ2-4	-	TRBV5-4	CASSSQGSKNIQYF	TGTGCCAGCAGCTCACAGGGGAGCAAAAACATTCAGTACTTC
TRBD1	TRBJ2-5	few	TRBV19	CASSKGWDSPQETQYF	TGTGCCAGTAGTAAGGGGTGGGACAGCCCTCAAGAGACCCAGTACTTC
TRBD1	TRBJ2-2	medium-sized	TRBV9	CASSVDRGNTGELFF	TGTGCCAGCAGCGTAGACAGGGGGAACACCGGGGAGCTGTTTTTT
TRBD2	TRBJ2-1	-	TRBV5-1	CASSSAGLGRGPFF	TGCGCCAGCAGCTCCGCGGGACTAGGTCGTGGTCCGTTCTTC
-	TRBJ2-6	-	TRBV28	CASRPFQGSGANVLTF	TGTGCCAGCAGACCATTTCAGGGGTCTGGGGCCAACGTCCTGACTTTC
-	TRBJ1-1	-	TRBV5-1	CASRGSGVTEAFF	TGCGCCAGCAGGGGTAGCGGGGTCACTGAAGCTTTCTTT
-	TRBJ2-1	-	TRBV5-1	CASSSTGNGYNEQFF	TGCGCCAGCAGCTCCACAGGGAATGGTTACAATGAGCAGTTCTTC
-	TRBJ1-1	-	TRBV5-4	CASSFGSNTEAFF	TGTGCCAGCAGCTTCGGATCGAACACTGAAGCTTTCTTT
TRBD1	TRBJ2-7	-	TRBV19	CASSRDRGTYEQYF	TGTGCCAGTAGCCGGGACAGGGGCACCTACGAGCAGTACTTC
-	TRBJ1-4	-	TRBV15	CATSRDRGEKLFF	TGTGCCACCAGCAGAGATCGAGGTGAAAAACTGTTTTTT
-	TRBJ2-5	-	TRBV2	CASSWETYRDGETQYF	TGTGCCAGCAGCTGGGAGACTTACAGGGATGGGGAGACCCAGTACTTC
TRBD1	TRBJ1-5	-	TRBV2	CASSERDSFIGNQPQHF	TGTGCCAGCAGTGAAAGGGACAGTTTTATAGGCAATCAGCCCCAGCATTTT
-	TRBJ2-7	-	TRBV21-1	CASSKKGREPYEQYF	TGTGCCAGCAGCAAAAAAGGCCGAGAACCCTACGAGCAGTACTTC
-	TRBJ1-2	-	TRBV6-6	CASSYRDFYGYTF	TGTGCCAGCAGTTACAGGGATTTCTATGGCTACACCTTC
-	TRBJ2-7	few	TRBV21-1	CASSKGDRAYEQYF	TGTGCCAGCAGCAAAGGGGACAGGGCCTACGAGCAGTACTTC
-	TRBJ2-2	-	TRBV7-8	CASELRTGNTGELFF	TGTGCCAGCGAGCTGAGAACAGGGAACACCGGGGAGCTGTTTTTT
-	TRBJ2-7	-	TRBV7-2	CASTPVRGDYEQYF	TGTGCCAGCACCCCGGTCAGGGGCGACTACGAGCAGTACTTC
TRBD1	TRBJ2-7	-	TRBV27	CASRIRTGVSYEQYF	TGTGCCAGCCGGATAAGGACAGGGGTATCCTACGAGCAGTACTTC
TRBD2	TRBJ2-7	-	TRBV25-1	CASSELGSWGGVEQYF	TGTGCCAGCAGTGAATTAGGTTCTTGGGGGGGAGTTGAGCAGTACTTC
-	TRBJ2-3	-	TRBV19	CASSPAGGLTDTQYF	TGTGCCAGTAGCCCGGCGGGCGGCCTTACAGATACGCAGTATTTT
-	TRBJ2-7	-	TRBV6-5	CASSYSGGGGHEQYF	TGTGCCAGCAGTTACTCCGGGGGAGGGGGCCACGAGCAGTACTTC
-	TRBJ1-2	once	TRBV7-9	CASSFQQGIYGYTF	TGTGCCAGCAGCTTTCAGCAGGGGATATATGGCTACACCTTC
TRBD1	TRBJ1-6	few	TRBV5-1	CASSLWTGIYPLHF	TGCGCCAGCAGCTTGTGGACAGGGATTTACCCCCTCCACTTT
-	TRBJ1-5	-	TRBV28	CASLGQAGSQPQHF	TGTGCCAGCCTGGGGCAGGCCGGGAGTCAGCCCCAGCATTTT
-	TRBJ1-1	few	TRBV15	CATMQYGGTEAFF	TGTGCCACCATGCAATATGGGGGCACTGAAGCTTTCTTT
-	TRBJ2-1	-	TRBV5-1	CASSPGLPGKGEQFF	TGCGCCAGCAGCCCGGGACTCCCGGGAAAGGGTGAGCAGTTCTTC
TRBD1	TRBJ2-7	-	TRBV5-4	CASSLPGTGLSYEQYF	TGTGCCAGCAGCTTGCCCGGGACAGGTCTTTCCTACGAGCAGTACTTC
TRBD2	TRBJ2-1	few	TRBV5-1	CASSLMGLSYNEQFF	TGCGCCAGCAGCTTGATGGGACTATCCTACAATGAGCAGTTCTTC
TRBD2	TRBJ2-1	-	TRBV5-1	CASSEGLAGVYEQFF	TGCGCCAGCAGCGAGGGACTAGCGGGGGTATATGAGCAGTTCTTC